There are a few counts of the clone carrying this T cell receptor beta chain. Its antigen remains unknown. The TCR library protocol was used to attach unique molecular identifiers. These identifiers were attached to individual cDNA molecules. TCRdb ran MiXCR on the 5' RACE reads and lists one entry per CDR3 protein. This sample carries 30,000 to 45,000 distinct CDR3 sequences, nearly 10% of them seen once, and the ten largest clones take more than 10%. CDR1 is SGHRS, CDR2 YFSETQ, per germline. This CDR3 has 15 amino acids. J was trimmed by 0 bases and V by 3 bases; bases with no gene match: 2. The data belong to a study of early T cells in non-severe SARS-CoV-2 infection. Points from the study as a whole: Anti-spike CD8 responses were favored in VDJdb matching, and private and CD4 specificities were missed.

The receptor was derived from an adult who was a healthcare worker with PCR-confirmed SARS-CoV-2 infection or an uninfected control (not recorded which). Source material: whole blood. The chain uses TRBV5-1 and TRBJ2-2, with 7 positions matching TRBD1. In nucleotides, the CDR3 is TGCGCCAGCAGCTACGGACAGGCGAACACCGGGGAGCTGTTTTTT. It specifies CASSYGQANTGELFF.